This T cell receptor beta chain was sequenced for a study of blood T cell repertoires in COVID-19. Libraries were prepared by immunoSEQ multiplex PCR; TCRdb keeps only in-frame clonotypes and omits some of them. The data hold approximately 50,000 clones, with more than 70% observed a single time. The receptor was derived from a human donor in a cohort sampled during active COVID-19. Specimen: peripheral blood.

The chain's CDR3 is CASSPTTSSGQFF. The CDR3, as DNA: TGTGCCAGCAGCCCTACCACTAGCAGTGGGCAGTTCTTC. The chain recombines TRBV7-9 with TRBJ2-1; D is perhaps TRBD2 (6 bases). Trimming stripped 5 bases from V and 12 bases from J, with 17 bases between. The germline CDR1 and CDR2 sequences are SEHNR and FQNEAQ (reference sequence). The CDR3 extends over 13 amino acids.